Included here is one T cell receptor (beta chain) sequence, with context. Described treatment: oral pan-JAK inhibitor, 5-10 mg twice daily. Isolated RNA was reverse transcribed into cDNA used as the sequencing template. Assay: immunoSEQ multiplex PCR; the TCRdb copy retains only in-frame clones and omits some. The top ten clones hold roughly 0.93% of a sample with about 270,000 clones, about 60% of them seen once. These data are taken from a study of CD8+ T cells in alopecia areata. Germline assignment: CDR1 MGHRA and CDR2 YSYEKL. The J segment lost 5 bases and the V segment lost 5 bases, leaving 6 bases of the junction unmatched. The CDR3 runs to 15 residues.

The TCR sequence derives from a human donor with alopecia areata. The J gene is TRBJ1-4, the V gene TRBV4-1; 9 bases fit TRBD1. Sequenced here: CD4+ T cells sorted from blood, sampled at week 52, from a patient treated with tofacitinib. This chain's CDR3 is CASSSYDRGNEKLFF. CDR3 DNA: TGCGCCAGCAGCAGCTATGACAGGGGGAATGAAAAACTGTTTTTT.